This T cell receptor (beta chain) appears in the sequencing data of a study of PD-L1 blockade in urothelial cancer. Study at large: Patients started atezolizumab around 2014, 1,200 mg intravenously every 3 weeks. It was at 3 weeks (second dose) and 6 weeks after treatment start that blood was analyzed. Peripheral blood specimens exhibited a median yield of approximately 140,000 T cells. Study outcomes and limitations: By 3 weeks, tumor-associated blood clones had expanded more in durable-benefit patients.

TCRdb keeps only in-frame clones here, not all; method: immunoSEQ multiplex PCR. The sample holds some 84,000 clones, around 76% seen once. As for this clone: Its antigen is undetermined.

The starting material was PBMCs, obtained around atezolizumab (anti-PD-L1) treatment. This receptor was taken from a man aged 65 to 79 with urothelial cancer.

The CDR3 DNA reads as TGTGCCAGCAGCGTAGCTAGCGTGTCCTACGAGCAGTACTTC. Amino acid sequence: CASSVASVSYEQYF. This chain uses TRBV9 with TRBJ2-7, with D maybe TRBD2 (6 bases). Germline loops: CDR1 SGDLS, CDR2 YYNGEE. The CDR3 runs to 14 residues. V lost 0 bases, J lost 1 base, and 8 bases lay in between.